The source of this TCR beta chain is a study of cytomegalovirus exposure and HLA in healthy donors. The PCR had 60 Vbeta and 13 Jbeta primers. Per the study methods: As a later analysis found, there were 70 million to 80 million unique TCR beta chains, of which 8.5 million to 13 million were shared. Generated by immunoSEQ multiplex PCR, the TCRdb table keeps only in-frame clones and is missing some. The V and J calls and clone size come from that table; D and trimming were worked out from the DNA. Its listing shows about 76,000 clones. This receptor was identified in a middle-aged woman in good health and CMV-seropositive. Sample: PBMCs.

DNA for the CDR3: TGTGCCAGCAGTGAACTCCCCCAAGAAACGGGGTACAATGAGCAGTTCTTC. Protein sequence: CASSELPQETGYNEQFF. The gene calls are TRBV25-1 and TRBJ2-1; maybe TRBD2 (5 bases). Germline loops: CDR1 MGHDK, CDR2 SYGVNS. This CDR3 contains 17 residues. Trimming stripped 2 bases from V and 4 bases from J, with 18 bases between.